The rows below give T cell receptor beta chains drawn from one sample of a study of vaccination effects on CD4 cells after COVID-19. The antigens these receptors bind are not known. Only in-frame clones appear in the TCRdb table, and some are missing; sequencing was by immunoSEQ multiplex PCR. The sample lists fewer than 35,000 clones, around 74% occurring once. The sample in question was CD4+ T cells from PBMCs cultured without peptide, obtained after COVID-19 vaccination. These receptors were taken from a human donor who received a COVID-19 vaccine. Each CDR3 is given with its conserved first and last residue. The D gene is left open where the match is weak.

TRBJ2-4,TRBV4-1,TRBD1,CASRGGSKNIQYF
TRBJ1-5,TRBV6-5,-,CASSYSSGNQPQHF
TRBJ1-2,TRBV12-3/TRBV12-4,-,CASSFVREHGYTF
TRBJ2-5,TRBV5-5,-,CASSLARQETQYF
TRBJ2-7,TRBV7-2,-,CASSFSRGAYNEQYF
TRBJ1-5,TRBV27,-,CAIHNGLNQPQHF
TRBJ2-7,TRBV6-4,TRBD2,CASSAQGGLAGVGSYEQYF
TRBJ1-2,TRBV5-6,TRBD1,CASSKRTGSLMGYTF
TRBJ2-5,TRBV7-2,TRBD1,CASSLVAGGSGETQYF
TRBJ1-2,TRBV30,-,CALSGYTF
TRBJ2-2,TRBV19,-,CASLGILTYTGELFF
TRBJ1-1,TRBV28,-,CASSRQALNTEAFF
TRBJ2-5,TRBV6-5,-,CASSYGAQETQYF
TRBJ2-6,TRBV5-4,TRBD2,CASRPGLAASGANVLTF
TRBJ1-2,TRBV4-1,-,CASSQGDRNYGYTF
TRBJ1-6,TRBV7-2,TRBD1,CASSVDRGGMGSPLHF
TRBJ1-1,TRBV2,TRBD1,CASARQGWDTEAFF
TRBJ1-2,TRBV5-1,-,CASSDGLSGYTF
TRBJ1-1,TRBV6-2/TRBV6-3,-,CASSSLGRPLEAFF
TRBJ2-3,TRBV4-1,-,CASRPDPTTDTQYF
TRBJ2-5,TRBV12-3/TRBV12-4,TRBD1,CASSTTGMETQYF
TRBJ1-1,TRBV5-5,-,CASSRTGTEAFF
TRBJ1-5,TRBV24-1,TRBD1,CATSDPRQGSNQPQHF
TRBJ1-2,TRBV6-5,-,CASSLDSSYGYTF
TRBJ2-3,TRBV5-6,-,CASSLRSTDTQYF
TRBJ1-5,TRBV12-3/TRBV12-4,-,CASSDPSNQPQHF
TRBJ2-2,TRBV9,-,CASSVEGFGELFF
TRBJ2-7,TRBV2,TRBD1,CASSVTGGSYEQYF
TRBJ1-2,TRBV27,-,CASSLSRTAPILYGYTF
TRBJ2-2,TRBV3-1/TRBV3-2,TRBD2,CASSLGLAGKAGELFF
TRBJ1-2,TRBV5-1,-,CASSRGPSYGYTF
TRBJ1-3,TRBV5-4,TRBD1,CASSYGQGSSGNTIYF
TRBJ1-6,TRBV25-1,-,CASNPDRANSPLHF
TRBJ2-5,TRBV28,TRBD1,CASTISGTGLLQETQYF
TRBJ2-7,TRBV18,-,CASSPNYEQYF
TRBJ2-2,TRBV3-1/TRBV3-2,-,CASSPRLTINTGELFF
TRBJ2-7,TRBV3-1/TRBV3-2,TRBD1,CASRLRGRFFHEQYF
TRBJ1-4,TRBV29-1,-,CSARDGGEKLFF
TRBJ1-5,TRBV6-5,TRBD1,CATSTGRNQPQHF
TRBJ1-5,TRBV6-6,-,CASSYRPGTGNQPQHF
TRBJ2-1,TRBV6-5,-,CASKRTSYNEQFF
TRBJ1-1,TRBV20-1,-,CSARARTLAFF
TRBJ1-1,TRBV12-3/TRBV12-4,TRBD1,CASSLRQGGEAFF
TRBJ1-3,TRBV9,TRBD1,CASSVDGTAGNTIYF
TRBJ2-7,TRBV4-3,-,CASSRSVTGSYEQYF
TRBJ2-5,TRBV2,TRBD2,CASSAGGKTQYF
TRBJ2-7,TRBV6-2/TRBV6-3,-,CASSYWQGLNYEQYF